Presented here are 4 T cell receptor beta chains from one specimen sequenced in a study of cytomegalovirus exposure and HLA in healthy donors. The primer mix had 60 Vbeta and 13 Jbeta primers. The assay was immunoSEQ multiplex PCR, and TCRdb's table has in-frame clones only and misses some. The table records some 130,000 clones, 65% to 80% of them present only once. The sample was PBMCs. Receptors originate from a human donor in good health.

The rearrangement links TRBV5-4 to TRBJ2-3; D is perhaps TRBD1 (6 bases). The CDR3 is 13 amino acids. In germline, CDR1 is SGHNT, CDR2 YYREEE (reference sequence). The V gene lost 0 bases and the J gene lost 5 bases, with 7 bases spanning the gap. As DNA, the CDR3 is TGTGCCAGCAGCTTGGTGACAGGAGATACGCAGTATTTT. As protein: CASSLVTGDTQYF. The entire variable domain, with the rest obtained from reference TRBV5-4 and TRBJ2-3, is as follows: ETGVTQSPTHLIKTRGQQVTLRCSSQSGHNTVSWYQQALGQGPQFIFQYYREEENGRGNFPPRFSGLQFPNYSSELNVNALELDDSALYLCASSLVTGDTQYFGPGTRLTVL.

The chain links TRBV2 to TRBJ2-2; the match to TRBD2 covers 8 bases. Germline CDR1 reads SNHLY; CDR2 reads FYNNEI. The CDR3 has 15 amino acids. V lost 8 bases, J lost 4 bases, and 9 bases stayed unmatched. The DNA of the CDR3 is TGTGCCAGCCTCCTCGGGGGGGCGGGCACCGGGGAGCTGTTTTTT. This sequence encodes CASLLGGAGTGELFF.

The chain employs TRBV5-6 and TRBJ2-7; D gene uncertain. The CDR3 is 14 amino acids. CDR1 and CDR2 (germline): SGHDT, YYEEEE. V was shortened by 2 bases and J by 4 bases, with 13 bases between the two germline ends. The CDR3 is CASSFTNSPYEQYF. The CDR3 region has the DNA TGTGCCAGCAGCTTCACCAACTCACCGTACGAGCAGTACTTC.

The chain's CDR3 is CASSLKANSPLHF. CDR3 sequence (DNA): TGTGCCAGCAGCCTAAAAGCAAATTCACCCCTCCACTTT. V and J are TRBV27 and TRBJ1-6, with no clear D. The CDR3 totals 13 residues. Germline CDR1 is MNHEY and CDR2 is SMNVEV (reference sequence). V was trimmed by 6 bases and J by 7 bases, leaving 10 bases between them.